This TCR beta chain was identified during a study of response to subunit inactivated influenza vaccine. A single record per CDR3 protein comes from TCRdb applying MiXCR to the RT-PCR reads. The table lists about 800,000 distinct CDR3 sequences, over 20% of them singletons. CDR1 is DFQATT and CDR2 is SNEGSKA in the germline V gene (reference sequence). There are 16 residues in the CDR3. J was trimmed by 9 bases and V by 0 bases; bases with no gene match: 14. This specimen was PBMCs from blood, taken about 5 days after vaccination. V and J are TRBV20-1 and TRBJ2-7; 10 nucleotides line up with TRBD2. This sequence was found in a man aged 50 or older who received an inactivated influenza vaccine. As DNA, the CDR3 is TGCAGTGCTAGAGATCAAGTGGCTAGCGGGGGTTTTGGGCAGTACTTC. Translation: CSARDQVASGGFGQYF.